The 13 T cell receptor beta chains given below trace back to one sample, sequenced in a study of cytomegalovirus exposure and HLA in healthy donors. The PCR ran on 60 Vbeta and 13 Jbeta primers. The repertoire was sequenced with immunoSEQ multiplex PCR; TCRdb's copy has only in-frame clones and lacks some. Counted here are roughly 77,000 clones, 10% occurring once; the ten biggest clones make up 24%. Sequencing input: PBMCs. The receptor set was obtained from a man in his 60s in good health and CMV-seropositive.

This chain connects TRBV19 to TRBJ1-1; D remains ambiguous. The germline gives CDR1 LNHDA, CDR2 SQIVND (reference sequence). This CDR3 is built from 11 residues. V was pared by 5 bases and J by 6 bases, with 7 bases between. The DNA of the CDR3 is TGTGCCAGTAGTGGGCCCCCTGAAGCTTTCTTT. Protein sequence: CASSGPPEAFF.

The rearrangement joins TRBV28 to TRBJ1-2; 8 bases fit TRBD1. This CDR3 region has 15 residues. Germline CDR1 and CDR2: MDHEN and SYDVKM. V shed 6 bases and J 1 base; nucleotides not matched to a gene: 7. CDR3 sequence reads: CASRYGQGRNYGYTF. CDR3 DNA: TGTGCCAGCAGGTATGGACAGGGCCGTAACTATGGCTACACCTTC.

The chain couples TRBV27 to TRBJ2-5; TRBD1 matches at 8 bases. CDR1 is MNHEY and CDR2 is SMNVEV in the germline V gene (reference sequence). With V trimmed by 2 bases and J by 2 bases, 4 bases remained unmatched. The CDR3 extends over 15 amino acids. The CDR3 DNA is TGTGCCAGCAGTTTAGGCAGGGGGCGGCAAGAGACCCAGTACTTC. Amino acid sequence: CASSLGRGRQETQYF.

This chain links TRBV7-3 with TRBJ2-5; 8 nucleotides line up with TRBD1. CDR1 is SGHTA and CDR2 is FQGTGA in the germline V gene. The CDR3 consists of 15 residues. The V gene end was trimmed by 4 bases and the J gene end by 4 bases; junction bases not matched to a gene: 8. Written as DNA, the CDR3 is TGTGCCAGCAGCTCCCAGACAGGGGCCGGAGAGACCCAGTACTTC. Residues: CASSSQTGAGETQYF. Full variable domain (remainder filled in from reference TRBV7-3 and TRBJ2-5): GAGVSQTPSNKVTEKGKYVELRCDPISGHTALYWYRQSLGQGPEFLIYFQGTGAADDSGLPNDRFFAVRPEGSVSTLKIQRTERGDSAVYLCASSSQTGAGETQYFGPGTRLLVL.

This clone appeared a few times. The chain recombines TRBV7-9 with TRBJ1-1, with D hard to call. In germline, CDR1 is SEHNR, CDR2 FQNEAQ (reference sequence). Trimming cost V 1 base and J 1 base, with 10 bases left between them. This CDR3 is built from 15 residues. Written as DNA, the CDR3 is TGTGCCAGCAGCTTAGGGGTCAGCGAGAACACTGAAGCTTTCTTT. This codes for CASSLGVSENTEAFF.

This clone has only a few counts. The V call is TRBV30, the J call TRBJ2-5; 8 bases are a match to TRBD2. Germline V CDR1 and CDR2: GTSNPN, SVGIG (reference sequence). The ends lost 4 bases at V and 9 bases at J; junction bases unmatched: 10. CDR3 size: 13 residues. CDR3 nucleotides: TGTGCCTGGACCGTTAGCGGGGCCCAGGCCCAGTACTTC. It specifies CAWTVSGAQAQYF. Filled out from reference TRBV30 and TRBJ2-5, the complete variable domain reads SQTIHQWPATLVQPVGSPLSLECTVEGTSNPNLYWYRQAAGRGLQLLFYSVGIGQISSEVPQNLSASRPQDRQFILSSKKLLLSDSGFYLCAWTVSGAQAQYFGPGTRLLVL.

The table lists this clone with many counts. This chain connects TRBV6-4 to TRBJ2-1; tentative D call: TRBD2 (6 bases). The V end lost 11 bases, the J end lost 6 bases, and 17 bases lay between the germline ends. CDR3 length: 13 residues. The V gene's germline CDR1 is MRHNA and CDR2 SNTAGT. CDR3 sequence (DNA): TGTGCCTCCTCTACGGGAGTGGGCAATGAGCAGTTCTTC. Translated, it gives CASSTGVGNEQFF.

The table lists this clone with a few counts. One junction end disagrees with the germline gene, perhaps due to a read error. The CDR3 nucleotides are TGTGCCAGCAGACGAGACAGGGGAGGTCAGCACCAGCATTTT. Translated, it gives CASRRDRGGQHQHF. The chain employs TRBV7-2 and TRBJ1-5, with 8 positions matching TRBD1. The CDR3 runs to 14 residues. The germline gives CDR1 SGHTA, CDR2 FQGNSA. The complete variable domain, with remaining parts taken from reference TRBV7-2 and TRBJ1-5, reads GAGVSQSPSNKVTEKGKDVELRCDPISGHTALYWYRQSLGQGLEFLIYFQGNSAPDKSGLPSDRFSAERTGGSVSTLTIQRTQQEDSAVYLCASRRDRGGQHQHFGDGTRLSIL.

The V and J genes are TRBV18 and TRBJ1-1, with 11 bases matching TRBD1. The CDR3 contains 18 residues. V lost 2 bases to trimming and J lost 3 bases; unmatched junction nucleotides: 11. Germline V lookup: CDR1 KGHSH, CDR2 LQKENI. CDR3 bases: TGTGCCAGCTCACCATCCGGGACAGGGGGTATAGGATACACTGAAGCTTTCTTT. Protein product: CASSPSGTGGIGYTEAFF.

The CDR3 region is CASSYTGVNEQYF. The CDR3 DNA is TGTGCCAGTAGTTACACAGGGGTCAACGAGCAGTACTTC. V is TRBV19 and J is TRBJ2-7; 7 bases align to TRBD1. The germline CDR1 and CDR2 sequences are LNHDA and SQIVND (reference sequence). The CDR3 has 13 amino acids. V shed 5 bases, J shed 5 bases, and the junction held 6 bases outside the gene matches.

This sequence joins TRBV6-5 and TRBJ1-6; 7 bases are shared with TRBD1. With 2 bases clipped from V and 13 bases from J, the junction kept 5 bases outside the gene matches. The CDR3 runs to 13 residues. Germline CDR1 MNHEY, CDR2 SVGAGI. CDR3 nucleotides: TGTGCCAGCAGTTACGACAGGGTGGCTCCCCTCCACTTT. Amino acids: CASSYDRVAPLHF.

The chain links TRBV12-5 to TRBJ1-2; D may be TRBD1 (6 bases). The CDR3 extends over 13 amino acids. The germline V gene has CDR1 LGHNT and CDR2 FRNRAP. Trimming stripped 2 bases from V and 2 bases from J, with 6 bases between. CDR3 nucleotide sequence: TGTGCTAGTGGTTTGACAGGGAACTATGGCTACACCTTC. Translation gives CASGLTGNYGYTF. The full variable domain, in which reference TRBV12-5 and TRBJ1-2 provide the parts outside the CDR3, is DARVTQTPRHKVTEMGQEVTMRCQPILGHNTVFWYRQTMMQGLELLAYFRNRAPLDDSGMPKDRFSAEMPDATLATLKIQPSEPRDSAVYFCASGLTGNYGYTFGSGTRLTVV.

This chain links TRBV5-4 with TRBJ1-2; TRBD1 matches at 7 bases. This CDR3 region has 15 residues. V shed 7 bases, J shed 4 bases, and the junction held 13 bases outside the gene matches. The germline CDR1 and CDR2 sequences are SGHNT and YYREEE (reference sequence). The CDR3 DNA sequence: TGTGCCAGCGGCCTAACAGGGGTTCTAAGCTATGGCTACACCTTC. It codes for CASGLTGVLSYGYTF.